This T cell receptor beta chain stems from a study of blood T cell repertoires in COVID-19. Losses at the gene ends were 4 bases for V and 7 bases for J; bases not matched to a gene: 5. Germline CDR1 reads MNHEY; CDR2 reads SMNVEV (reference sequence). The CDR3 length is 15 residues. Generated by immunoSEQ multiplex PCR, the TCRdb table keeps only in-frame clones and is missing some. Of 81,000 or so clones in the sample, approximately 92% were seen once. This receptor was obtained from a woman in her sixties or seventies with active COVID-19. The rearrangement joins TRBV27 to TRBJ2-1; 12 nucleotides align to TRBD2. The sample comprised peripheral blood. The CDR3 here is CASSSSSGGVNEQFF. The CDR3 DNA sequence: TGTGCCAGCAGTTCCTCTAGCGGGGGGGTGAATGAGCAGTTCTTC.